This T cell receptor beta chain was documented in a study of PD-1 blockade in classical Hodgkin lymphoma. Each patient's relapse followed autologous stem cell transplantation, and brentuximab vedotin exposure varied. To note about this clone: The antigen is not known.

This CDR3 has 16 residues. Trimming removed 2 bases from V and 4 bases from J, with 17 bases in between. Germline V gives CDR1 LNHDA, CDR2 SQIVND (reference sequence). Clones were read by immunoSEQ multiplex PCR, and TCRdb kept only the in-frame ones, dropping some. The table shows 13,000 or so clones, with 80% occurring only once. Study-wide findings and caveats: Patients with a complete response exhibited baseline diversity comparable to newly diagnosed patients. CD8+ TCR diversity did not rise significantly by C4D1, unlike CD4+. Undefined causes, possibly disease activity or prior therapy, underlie the repertoire differences. As was reported, newly diagnosed patients showed lower baseline TCR diversity than healthy donors did.

V is TRBV19 and J is TRBJ2-5, with a weak D call TRBD1 (6 bases). The sample here was peripheral blood mononuclear cells (PBMCs), taken at baseline. This TCR was recovered from a human donor with classical Hodgkin lymphoma. DNA of the CDR3: TGTGCCAGTAGTATAACCCTCACAGGGTTGGGAGAGACCCAGTACTTC. It specifies CASSITLTGLGETQYF.